This T cell receptor (beta chain) was obtained from a study of T cells in Graves' hyperthyroidism and ophthalmopathy. It was uncontrolled infection, other autoimmune disease, pregnancy or lactation that excluded patients. Clinical symptoms, serum thyroxine and TRAb, thyroid ultrasound and orbital computed tomography were used for the diagnoses. Whole-study results and caveats: Appearing also in blood were most of the thyroid clonotypes expanded above 0.001. In simple terms, a model built on 13 V-J features told ophthalmopathy apart from stable hyperthyroidism.

This clonotype appeared many times. Antigen unknown. TCR beta CDR3 regions were amplified from RNA. HTBI primers drove first-round RT-PCR of the TCR CDR3. In TCRdb, the multiplex PCR reads were re-called with MiXCR into one record per CDR3 protein. The sample lists more than 500,000 distinct CDR3 sequences, about half occurring once. The trim removed 6 bases at V and 3 bases at J, leaving 4 bases unmatched. Looked up from germline, CDR1 is LGHNA and CDR2 is YNFKEQ. The CDR3 runs 14 residues. Input material: peripheral blood or thyroid tissue (not recorded which). The rearrangement uses TRBV4-2 and TRBJ2-7; 11 nucleotides match TRBD2. This receptor was obtained from an adult woman with Graves' disease, either hyperthyroidism or ophthalmopathy (not recorded which). The CDR3 protein is CASRPGLAVYEQYF. CDR3 sequence (DNA): TGTGCCAGCAGACCGGGACTAGCGGTCTACGAGCAGTACTTC.